This TCR beta chain originates from a study of blood T cell repertoires in COVID-19. As for the study in general: The study drew acute and convalescent COVID-19 samples from the United States, Italy and Spain.

The data were produced by immunoSEQ multiplex PCR, yet TCRdb's version contains in-frame clones alone and is incomplete. The sample holds hundreds of thousands of clones; more than 85% are singletons and the top ten take roughly 0.94%. V dropped 2 bases and J dropped 2; count of bases not matched to a gene: 5. CDR3 length: 17 amino acids. Germline lookup yields CDR1 LGHNA and CDR2 YSLEER. The sequenced sample was PBMCs or T cells enriched from blood (not recorded which). This chain uses TRBV4-3 with TRBJ2-6; 8 bases agree with TRBD1. This TCR was sampled from a woman in her twenties or thirties who had recovered from COVID-19. The CDR3 is CASSQQGALAGANVLTF. The CDR3 DNA reads TGCGCCAGCAGCCAACAGGGGGCGCTGGCTGGGGCCAACGTCCTGACTTTC.